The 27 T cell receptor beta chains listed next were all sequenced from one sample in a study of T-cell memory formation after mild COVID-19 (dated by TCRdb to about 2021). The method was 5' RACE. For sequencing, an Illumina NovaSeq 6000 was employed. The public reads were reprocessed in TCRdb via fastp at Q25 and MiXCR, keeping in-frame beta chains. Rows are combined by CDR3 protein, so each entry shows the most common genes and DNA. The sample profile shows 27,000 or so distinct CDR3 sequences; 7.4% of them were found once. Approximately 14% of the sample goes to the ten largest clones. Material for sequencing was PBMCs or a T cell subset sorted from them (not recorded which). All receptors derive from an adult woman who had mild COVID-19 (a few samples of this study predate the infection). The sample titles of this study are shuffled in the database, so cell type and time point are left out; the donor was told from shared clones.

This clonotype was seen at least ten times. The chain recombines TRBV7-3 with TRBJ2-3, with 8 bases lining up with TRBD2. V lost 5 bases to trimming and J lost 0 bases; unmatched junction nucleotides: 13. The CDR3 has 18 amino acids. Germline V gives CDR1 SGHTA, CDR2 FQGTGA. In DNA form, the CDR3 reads TGTGCCAGCAGCGTGTTAGCGGGGTTCCCTACTAGCACAGATACGCAGTATTTT. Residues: CASSVLAGFPTSTDTQYF. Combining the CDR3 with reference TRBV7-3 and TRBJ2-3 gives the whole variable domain GAGVSQTPSNKVTEKGKYVELRCDPISGHTALYWYRQSLGQGPEFLIYFQGTGAADDSGLPNDRFFAVRPEGSVSTLKIQRTERGDSAVYLCASSVLAGFPTSTDTQYFGPGTRLTVL.

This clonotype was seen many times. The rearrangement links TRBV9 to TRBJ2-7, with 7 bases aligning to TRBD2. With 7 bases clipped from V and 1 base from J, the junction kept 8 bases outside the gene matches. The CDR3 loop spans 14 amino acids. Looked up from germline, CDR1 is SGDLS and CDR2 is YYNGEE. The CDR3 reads CASGKAGVSYEQYF. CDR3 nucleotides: TGTGCCAGCGGAAAGGCGGGAGTATCCTACGAGCAGTACTTC.

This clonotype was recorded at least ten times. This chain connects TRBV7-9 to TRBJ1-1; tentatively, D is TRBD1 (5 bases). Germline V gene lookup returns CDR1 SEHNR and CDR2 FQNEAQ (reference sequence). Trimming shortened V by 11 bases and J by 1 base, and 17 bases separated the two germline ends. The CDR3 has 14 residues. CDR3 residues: CALRDGTTNTEAFF. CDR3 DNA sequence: TGTGCCCTCCGGGACGGGACTACGAACACTGAAGCTTTCTTT.

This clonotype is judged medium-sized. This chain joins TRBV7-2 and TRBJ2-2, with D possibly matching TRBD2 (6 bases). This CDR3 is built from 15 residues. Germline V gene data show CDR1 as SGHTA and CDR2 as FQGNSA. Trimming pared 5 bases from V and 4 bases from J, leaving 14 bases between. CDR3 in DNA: TGTGCCAGCAGCCTACGGGAGAGGGGCACCGGGGAGCTGTTTTTT. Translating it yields CASSLRERGTGELFF.

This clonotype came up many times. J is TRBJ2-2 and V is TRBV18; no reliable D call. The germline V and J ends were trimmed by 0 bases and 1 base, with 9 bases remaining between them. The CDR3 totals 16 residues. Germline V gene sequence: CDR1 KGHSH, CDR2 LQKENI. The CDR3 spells CASSPPSRENTGELFF. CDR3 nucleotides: TGTGCCAGCTCACCACCGTCAAGGGAGAACACCGGGGAGCTGTTTTTT.

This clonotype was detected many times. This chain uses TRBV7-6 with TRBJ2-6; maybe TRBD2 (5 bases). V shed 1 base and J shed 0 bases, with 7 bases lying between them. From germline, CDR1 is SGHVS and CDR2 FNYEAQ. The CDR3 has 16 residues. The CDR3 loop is CASSLVRGSGANVLTF. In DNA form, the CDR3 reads TGTGCCAGCAGCTTAGTACGGGGCTCTGGGGCCAACGTCCTGACTTTC.

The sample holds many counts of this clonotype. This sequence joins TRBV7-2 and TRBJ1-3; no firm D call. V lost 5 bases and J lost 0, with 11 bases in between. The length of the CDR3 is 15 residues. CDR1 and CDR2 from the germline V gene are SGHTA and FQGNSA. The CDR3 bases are TGTGCCAGCAGCACCCGACGCAGCTCTGGAAACACCATATATTTT. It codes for CASSTRRSSGNTIYF.

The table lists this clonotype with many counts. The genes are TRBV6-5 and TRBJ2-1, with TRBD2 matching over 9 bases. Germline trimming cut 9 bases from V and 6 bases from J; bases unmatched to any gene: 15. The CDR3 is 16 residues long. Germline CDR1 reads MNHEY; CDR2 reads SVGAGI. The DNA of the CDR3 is TGTGCCAGTAGATTTTTGACTAGCGGAACGAGCAATGAGCAGTTCTTC. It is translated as CASRFLTSGTSNEQFF.

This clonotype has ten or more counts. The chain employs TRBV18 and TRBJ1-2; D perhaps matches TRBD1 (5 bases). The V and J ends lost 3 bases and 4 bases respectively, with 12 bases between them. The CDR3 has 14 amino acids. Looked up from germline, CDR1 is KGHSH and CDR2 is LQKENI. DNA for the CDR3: TGTGCCAGCTCACCTCGACAGAGCTTCTATGGCTACACCTTC. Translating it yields CASSPRQSFYGYTF. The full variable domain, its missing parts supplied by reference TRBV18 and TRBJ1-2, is NAGVMQNPRHLVRRRGQEARLRCSPMKGHSHVYWYRQLPEEGLKFMVYLQKENIIDESGMPKERFSAEFPKEGPSILRIQQVVRGDSAAYFCASSPRQSFYGYTFGSGTRLTVV.

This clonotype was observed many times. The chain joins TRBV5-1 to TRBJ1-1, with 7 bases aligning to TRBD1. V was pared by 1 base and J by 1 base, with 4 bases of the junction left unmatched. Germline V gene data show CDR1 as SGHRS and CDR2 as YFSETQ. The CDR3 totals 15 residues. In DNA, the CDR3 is TGCGCCAGCAGCTTGACAGGGGAGGGGAACACTGAAGCTTTCTTT. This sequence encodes CASSLTGEGNTEAFF.

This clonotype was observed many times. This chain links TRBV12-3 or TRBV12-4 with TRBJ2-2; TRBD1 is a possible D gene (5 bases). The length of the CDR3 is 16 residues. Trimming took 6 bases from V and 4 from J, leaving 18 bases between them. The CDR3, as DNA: TGTGCCAGCAGGTTCTTCCAGGGTACGGGCACCGGGGAGCTGTTTTTT. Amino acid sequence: CASRFFQGTGTGELFF.

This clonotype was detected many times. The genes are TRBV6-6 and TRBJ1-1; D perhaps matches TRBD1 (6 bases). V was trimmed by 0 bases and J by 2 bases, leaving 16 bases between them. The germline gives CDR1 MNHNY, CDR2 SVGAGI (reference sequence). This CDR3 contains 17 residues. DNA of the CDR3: TGTGCCAGCAGTTACTCGCGGGAGACAGGACAAAACACTGAAGCTTTCTTT. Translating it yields CASSYSRETGQNTEAFF.

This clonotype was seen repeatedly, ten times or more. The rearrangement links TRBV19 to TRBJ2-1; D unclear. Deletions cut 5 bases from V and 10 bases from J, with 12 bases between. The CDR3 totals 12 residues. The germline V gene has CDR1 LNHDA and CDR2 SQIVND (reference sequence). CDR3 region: CASSDPQREQFF. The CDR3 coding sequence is TGTGCCAGTAGTGACCCACAGAGGGAGCAGTTCTTC.

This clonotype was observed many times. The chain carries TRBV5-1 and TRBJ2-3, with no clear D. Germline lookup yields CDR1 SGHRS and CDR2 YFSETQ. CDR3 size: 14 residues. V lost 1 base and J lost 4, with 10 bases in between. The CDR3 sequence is CASSLKGEPDTQYF. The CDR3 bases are TGCGCCAGCAGCTTGAAAGGAGAACCAGATACGCAGTATTTT.

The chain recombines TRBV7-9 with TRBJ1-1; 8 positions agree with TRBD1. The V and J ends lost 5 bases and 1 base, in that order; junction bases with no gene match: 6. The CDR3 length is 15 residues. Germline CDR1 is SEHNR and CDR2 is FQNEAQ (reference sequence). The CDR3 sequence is CASSHNRGTNTEAFF. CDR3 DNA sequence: TGTGCCAGCAGCCATAACAGGGGGACGAACACTGAAGCTTTCTTT.

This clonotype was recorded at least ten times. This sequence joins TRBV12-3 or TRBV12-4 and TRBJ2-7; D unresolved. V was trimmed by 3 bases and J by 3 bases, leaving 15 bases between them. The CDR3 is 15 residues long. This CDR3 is CASSLALADHYEQYF. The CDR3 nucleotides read TGTGCCAGCAGTTTGGCCCTTGCGGACCACTACGAGCAGTACTTC.

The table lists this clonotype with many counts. The CDR3 DNA reads as TGTGCCAGCAGGAGGGAGGTAGATACGCAGTATTTT. Translated: CASRREVDTQYF. The gene calls are TRBV12-3 or TRBV12-4 and TRBJ2-3; maybe TRBD2 (6 bases). This CDR3 is 12 amino acids long. Between the trimmed V and J ends, which lost 6 bases and 5 bases, there was a span of 9 bases.

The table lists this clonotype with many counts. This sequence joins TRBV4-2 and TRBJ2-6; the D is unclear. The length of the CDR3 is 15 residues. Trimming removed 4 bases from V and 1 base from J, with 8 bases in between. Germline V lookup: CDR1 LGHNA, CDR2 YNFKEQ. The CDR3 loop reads CASSPGRSGANVLTF. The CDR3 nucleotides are TGTGCCAGCAGCCCCGGAAGATCTGGGGCCAACGTCCTGACTTTC.

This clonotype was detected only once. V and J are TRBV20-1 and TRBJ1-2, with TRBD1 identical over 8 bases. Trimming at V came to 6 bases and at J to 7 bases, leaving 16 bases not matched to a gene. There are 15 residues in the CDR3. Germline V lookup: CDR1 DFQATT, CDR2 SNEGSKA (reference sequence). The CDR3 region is CSASGTGWSTAGYTF. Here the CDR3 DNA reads TGCAGTGCGAGCGGGACAGGCTGGAGTACGGCTGGCTACACCTTC.

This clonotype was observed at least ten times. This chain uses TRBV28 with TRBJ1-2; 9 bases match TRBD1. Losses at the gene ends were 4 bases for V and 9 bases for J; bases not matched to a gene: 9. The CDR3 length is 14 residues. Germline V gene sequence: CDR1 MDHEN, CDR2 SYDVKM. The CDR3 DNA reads TGTGCCAGCAGTTCACCCGGACAGGGGCCAAGCTACACCTTC. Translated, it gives CASSSPGQGPSYTF.

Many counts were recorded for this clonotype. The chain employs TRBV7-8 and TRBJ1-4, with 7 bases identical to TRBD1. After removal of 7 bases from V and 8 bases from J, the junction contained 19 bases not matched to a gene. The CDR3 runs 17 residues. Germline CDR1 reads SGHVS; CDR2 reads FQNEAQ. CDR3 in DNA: TGTGCCAGCACCCAAAGGGGGCGCTCCTATAACGGGGAAAAACTGTTTTTT. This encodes CASTQRGRSYNGEKLFF.

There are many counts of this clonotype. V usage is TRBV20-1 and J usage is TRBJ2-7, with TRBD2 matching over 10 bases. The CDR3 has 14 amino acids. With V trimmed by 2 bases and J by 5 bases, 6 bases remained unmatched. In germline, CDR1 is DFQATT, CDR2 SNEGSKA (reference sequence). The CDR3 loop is CSARRSGRSHEQYF. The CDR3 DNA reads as TGCAGTGCTAGACGTAGCGGGAGGTCACACGAGCAGTACTTC.

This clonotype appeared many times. The DNA of the CDR3 is TGTGCCAGCAGCAGGACTATGAACACTGAAGCTTTCTTT. Its protein product is CASSRTMNTEAFF. This sequence joins TRBV25-1 and TRBJ1-1; no clear D gene. Trimming took off 6 bases at V and 0 bases at J, with 8 bases between the two ends. Germline V gene data show CDR1 as MGHDK and CDR2 as SYGVNS. This CDR3 has 13 amino acids.

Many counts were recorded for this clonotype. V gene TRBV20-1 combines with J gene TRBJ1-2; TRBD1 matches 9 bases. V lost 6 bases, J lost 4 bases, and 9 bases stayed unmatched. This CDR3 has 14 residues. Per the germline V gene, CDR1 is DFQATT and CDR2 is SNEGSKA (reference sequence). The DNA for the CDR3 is TGCAGTGCGCAGGGACAGGGAATCTCCTATGGCTACACCTTC. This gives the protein CSAQGQGISYGYTF.

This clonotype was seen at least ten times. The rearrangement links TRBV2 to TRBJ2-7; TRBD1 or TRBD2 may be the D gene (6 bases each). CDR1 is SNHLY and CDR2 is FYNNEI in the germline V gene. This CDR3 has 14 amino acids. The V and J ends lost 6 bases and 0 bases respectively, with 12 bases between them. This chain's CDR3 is CASSAGHSSYEQYF. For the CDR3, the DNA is TGTGCCAGCAGCGCGGGACACAGCTCCTACGAGCAGTACTTC.

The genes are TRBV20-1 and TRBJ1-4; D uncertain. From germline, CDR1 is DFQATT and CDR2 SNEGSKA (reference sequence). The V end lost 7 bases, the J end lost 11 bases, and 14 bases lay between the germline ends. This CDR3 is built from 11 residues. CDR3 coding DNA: TGCAGTGTCATAGACGGGCGTAAACTGTTTTTT. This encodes CSVIDGRKLFF.

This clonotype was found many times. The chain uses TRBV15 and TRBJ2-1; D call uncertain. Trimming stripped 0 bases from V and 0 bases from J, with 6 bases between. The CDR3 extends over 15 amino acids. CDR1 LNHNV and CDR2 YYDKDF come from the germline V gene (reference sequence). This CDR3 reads CATSRDTDSYNEQFF. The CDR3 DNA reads TGTGCCACCAGCAGAGATACGGACTCCTACAATGAGCAGTTCTTC.